This is a list of T cell receptor beta chains from one sample in a study of blood T cell repertoires in COVID-19. Profiled with immunoSEQ multiplex PCR; TCRdb holds only in-frame clones, not every one. The table has more than 300,000 clones, 87% seen once; the top ten hold more than 9%. Sequencing used peripheral blood. The receptors originated from a woman aged 25 to 45 with COVID-19, enrolled during active disease. CDR3s include the opening cysteine and the closing phenylalanine or tryptophan. The order of the fields is CDR3 protein, CDR3 DNA, V gene, D gene, clone size, J gene. D genes are given only for firm matches. A clone size is listed for some rows: how often the clone was seen (once, few, many), or a class if it is expanded.

CASSQARISGNTIYF | TGTGCCAGCTCCCAGGCCCGGATCTCTGGAAACACCATATATTTT | TRBV6-5 | - | - | TRBJ1-3
CAWGLQGGTNEKLFF | TGTGCCTGGGGACTACAGGGGGGAACTAATGAAAAACTGTTTTTT | TRBV30 | TRBD1 | - | TRBJ1-4
CAWEKRFSTEAFF | TGTGCCTGGGAAAAACGTTTCAGCACTGAAGCTTTCTTT | TRBV30 | - | once | TRBJ1-1
CASSEALAGDNEQFF | TGTGCCAGCAGTGAAGCGCTAGCGGGAGACAATGAGCAGTTCTTC | TRBV6-1 | TRBD2 | - | TRBJ2-1
CAISESGPPRAQYF | TGTGCCATCAGTGAGTCGGGTCCACCTCGGGCGCAGTATTTT | TRBV10-3 | - | - | TRBJ2-3
CAWTVGGPNEQFF | TGTGCCTGGACCGTGGGAGGGCCTAATGAGCAGTTCTTC | TRBV30 | TRBD2 | - | TRBJ2-1
CASSLGALDYGYTF | TGCGCCAGCAGCTTGGGGGCTTTGGACTATGGCTACACCTTC | TRBV5-1 | - | - | TRBJ1-2
CAWSLGKASEKLFF | TGTGCCTGGAGTTTGGGCAAGGCGTCTGAAAAACTGTTTTTT | TRBV30 | - | - | TRBJ1-4
CASSLGEGEKLFF | TGTGCCAGCAGCTTAGGGGAGGGTGAAAAACTGTTTTTT | TRBV7-9 | - | - | TRBJ1-4
CATSPGGGDGYTF | TGTGCCACCAGTCCTGGAGGGGGGGATGGCTACACCTTC | TRBV24-1 | - | - | TRBJ1-2
CASSLRLAGTNTGELFF | TGTGCCAGCAGCTTGAGACTAGCGGGGACGAACACCGGGGAGCTGTTTTTT | TRBV5-4 | TRBD2 | - | TRBJ2-2
CATSRDRGLNQPQHF | TGTGCCACCAGCCGGGACAGGGGGCTCAATCAGCCCCAGCATTTT | TRBV15 | TRBD1 | - | TRBJ1-5
CASSEVPGGQTGELFF | TGTGCCAGCAGTGAGGTCCCAGGTGGTCAAACCGGGGAGCTGTTTTTT | TRBV6-1 | - | - | TRBJ2-2
CASSISGGARAKNIQYF | TGTGCCAGTAGTATAAGTGGAGGGGCGCGGGCCAAAAACATTCAGTACTTC | TRBV19 | - | - | TRBJ2-4
CASSWTQAMNTEAFF | TGCGCCAGCAGCTGGACACAAGCGATGAACACTGAAGCTTTCTTT | TRBV5-1 | - | - | TRBJ1-1
CASSDMASGTNEQFF | TGCGCCAGCAGTGATATGGCTAGCGGTACCAATGAGCAGTTCTTC | TRBV10-2 | TRBD2 | - | TRBJ2-1
CAWTRPGGPSTDTQYF | TGTGCCTGGACCCGCCCAGGGGGCCCCAGCACAGATACGCAGTATTTT | TRBV30 | TRBD1 | once | TRBJ2-3
CASRPTGSYEQYF | TGTGCCAGCAGACCGACAGGGTCCTACGAGCAGTACTTC | TRBV7-2 | TRBD1 | - | TRBJ2-7
CSWTATEAQYF | TGCAGCTGGACGGCTACGGAGGCCCAGTACTTC | TRBV20-1 | - | - | TRBJ2-5
CASRTGGLETEAFF | TGTGCCAGCAGAACAGGGGGATTGGAAACTGAAGCTTTCTTT | TRBV28 | TRBD1 | - | TRBJ1-1
CASSLEHLYSNQPQHF | TGTGCCAGCAGCTTGGAGCACCTCTATAGCAATCAGCCCCAGCATTTT | TRBV5-5 | - | - | TRBJ1-5
CASSPQGRDTQYF | TGTGCCAGCAGTCCTCAGGGGAGAGATACGCAGTATTTT | TRBV2 | - | - | TRBJ2-3
CASTSNYGYTF | TGTGCCAGCACCTCTAACTATGGCTACACCTTC | TRBV2 | - | - | TRBJ1-2
CASSDGGQGTTGELFF | TGTGCCAGCAGTGACGGTGGACAGGGGACCACCGGGGAGCTGTTTTTT | TRBV6-4 | TRBD1 | - | TRBJ2-2
CAISGSQGGERGAGNEQFF | TGTGCCATCAGTGGCTCTCAGGGTGGGGAGCGAGGAGCGGGGAATGAGCAGTTCTTC | TRBV10-3 | TRBD2 | - | TRBJ2-1
CASSLVGPGGPYEQYF | TGTGCCAGCAGCTTAGTTGGGCCAGGGGGCCCGTACGAGCAGTACTTC | TRBV7-9 | TRBD1 | - | TRBJ2-7
CASSFTPRLDQETQYF | TGTGCCAGCAGCTTTACTCCGCGACTGGATCAAGAGACCCAGTACTTC | TRBV7-9 | - | - | TRBJ2-5